This TCR beta chain derives from a study of OX40 agonist ivuxolimab in advanced cancers. Across the study: Prior anti-PD-1, anti-PD-L1 or anti-CTLA-4 therapy was allowed; around 40% had some. Partial responses were achieved by three patients, of whom one had hepatocellular carcinoma and two had cutaneous melanoma.

The protocol was immunoSEQ multiplex PCR, while the TCRdb copy is restricted to in-frame clones and leaves out a portion. The sample has about 78,000 clones, under 85% seen once. Per the germline V gene, CDR1 is MNHEY and CDR2 is SVGAGI. V was shortened by 0 bases and J by 3 bases, with 12 bases between the two germline ends. CDR3 length: 15 residues. Sample: CD4+ or CD8+ T cells sorted from blood, taken in a trial of the OX40 agonist ivuxolimab. This receptor was obtained from an adult with an advanced solid tumor such as melanoma, head and neck, liver or kidney cancer. The V call is TRBV6-5, the J call TRBJ2-7, with D tentatively TRBD1 (6 bases). As DNA, the CDR3 is TGTGCCAGCAGTTACTCGCAACAGGGAATCTACGAGCAGTACTTC. Its translation: CASSYSQQGIYEQYF.